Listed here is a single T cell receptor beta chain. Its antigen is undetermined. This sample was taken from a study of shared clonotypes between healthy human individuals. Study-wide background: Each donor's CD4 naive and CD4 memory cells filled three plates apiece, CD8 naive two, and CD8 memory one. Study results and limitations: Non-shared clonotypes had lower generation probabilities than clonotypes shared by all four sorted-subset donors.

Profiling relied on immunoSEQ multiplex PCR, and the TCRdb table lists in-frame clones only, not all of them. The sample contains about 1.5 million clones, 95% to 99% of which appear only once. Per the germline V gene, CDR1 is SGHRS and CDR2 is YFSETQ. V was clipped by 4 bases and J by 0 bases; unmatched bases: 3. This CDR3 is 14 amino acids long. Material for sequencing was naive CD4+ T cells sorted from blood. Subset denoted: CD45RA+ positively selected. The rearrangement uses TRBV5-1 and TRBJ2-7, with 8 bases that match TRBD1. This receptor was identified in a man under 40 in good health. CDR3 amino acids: CASSPTGDSYEQYF. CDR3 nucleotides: TGCGCCAGCAGCCCGACAGGGGACTCCTACGAGCAGTACTTC.